The rows below give T cell receptor beta chains drawn from one sample of a study of blood T cells in healthy people across ages. TCRdb reanalysed the 5' RACE reads using MiXCR and keeps one entry per CDR3 protein. The sample contains about 1,400,000 distinct CDR3 sequences, 59% of which appear only once. The sequenced material came from blood. Source of these receptors: a man aged 18 to 35 in good health. CDR3s include the opening cysteine and the closing phenylalanine or tryptophan. Fields, in order: D gene, V gene, clone size, CDR3 length, J gene, CDR3 DNA, CDR3 protein. D genes are given only for firm matches. Not every row has a clone size; where given, it reads once, few, many or a size class.

d_gene: .; v_gene: TRBV7-2; abundance: .; len: 14; j_gene: TRBJ2-3; CDR3nt: TGTGCCAGCAGCCCACAAACGGGGTGGGATACGCAGTATTTT; CDR3aa: CASSPQTGWDTQYF
d_gene: .; v_gene: TRBV11-2; abundance: .; len: 15; j_gene: TRBJ2-1; CDR3nt: TGTGCCAGCAGCTTTGGGCGAGACTACTACAATGAGCAGTTCTTC; CDR3aa: CASSFGRDYYNEQFF
d_gene: TRBD2; v_gene: TRBV6-4; abundance: few; len: 14; j_gene: TRBJ2-1; CDR3nt: TGTGCCAGCAGTGACGGACTAGCCAGCAATGAGCAGTTCTTC; CDR3aa: CASSDGLASNEQFF
d_gene: TRBD1; v_gene: TRBV28; abundance: .; len: 19; j_gene: TRBJ1-5; CDR3nt: TGTGCCAGCACCCCTTGGGGACAGGGGGCCCTGATTAGCAATCAGCCCCAGCATTTT; CDR3aa: CASTPWGQGALISNQPQHF
d_gene: .; v_gene: TRBV29-1; abundance: few; len: 13; j_gene: TRBJ2-1; CDR3nt: TGCAGCACCTTAGCGGTCTCCTACAATGAGCAGTTCTTC; CDR3aa: CSTLAVSYNEQFF
d_gene: .; v_gene: TRBV4-3; abundance: .; len: 15; j_gene: TRBJ1-4; CDR3nt: TGCGCCAGCAGCCAAGATCCGGCCGTTTTGGAAAAACTGTTTTTT; CDR3aa: CASSQDPAVLEKLFF
d_gene: .; v_gene: TRBV5-1; abundance: .; len: 15; j_gene: TRBJ2-5; CDR3nt: TGCGCCAGCAGCTTGGATGGACTACAGGACGGGACCCAGTACTTC; CDR3aa: CASSLDGLQDGTQYF
d_gene: .; v_gene: TRBV29-1; abundance: .; len: 14; j_gene: TRBJ2-7; CDR3nt: TGCAGCGTTTCGTCCGCAACGGGACCCTACGAGCAGTACTTC; CDR3aa: CSVSSATGPYEQYF
d_gene: .; v_gene: TRBV6-6; abundance: few; len: 13; j_gene: TRBJ1-5; CDR3nt: TGTGCCAGCAGTGACTCCCCGGTTCAGCCCCAGCATTTT; CDR3aa: CASSDSPVQPQHF
d_gene: TRBD1; v_gene: TRBV5-1; abundance: few; len: 15; j_gene: TRBJ2-7; CDR3nt: TGCGCCAGCAGCCGACCCGGGACAGAGAGTTACGAGCAGTACTTC; CDR3aa: CASSRPGTESYEQYF
d_gene: .; v_gene: TRBV6-1; abundance: .; len: 13; j_gene: TRBJ2-7; CDR3nt: TGTGCCAGCAGCCAATCCGGTATGGGCGAGCAGTACTTC; CDR3aa: CASSQSGMGEQYF
d_gene: .; v_gene: TRBV7-2; abundance: .; len: 15; j_gene: TRBJ1-2; CDR3nt: TGTGCCAGCATCTCTTCTTACGCACTAGGGTATGGCTACACCTTC; CDR3aa: CASISSYALGYGYTF
d_gene: TRBD1; v_gene: TRBV28; abundance: .; len: 14; j_gene: TRBJ1-5; CDR3nt: TGTGCCAGCGGGTTGGGACAGGAAAATCAGCCCCAGCATTTT; CDR3aa: CASGLGQENQPQHF
d_gene: .; v_gene: TRBV10-1; abundance: few; len: 13; j_gene: TRBJ2-3; CDR3nt: TGCGCCAGCAGTGCACTTGGGTCAGATACGCAGTATTTT; CDR3aa: CASSALGSDTQYF
d_gene: .; v_gene: TRBV12-3/TRBV12-4; abundance: .; len: 17; j_gene: TRBJ2-6; CDR3nt: TGTGCCAGCAGTTCCGAGCTCTCAGGGGCTGGGGCCAACGTCCTGACTTTC; CDR3aa: CASSSELSGAGANVLTF
d_gene: TRBD2; v_gene: TRBV29-1; abundance: .; len: 12; j_gene: TRBJ2-1; CDR3nt: TGCAGCGAAGGACGGGGGGAAAGTGAGCAGTTCTTC; CDR3aa: CSEGRGESEQFF
d_gene: .; v_gene: TRBV20-1; abundance: .; len: 17; j_gene: TRBJ2-7; CDR3nt: TGCAGTGCTAGAGATGGCGGAATGACAGGATCGGTCTACGAGCAGTACTTC; CDR3aa: CSARDGGMTGSVYEQYF
d_gene: .; v_gene: TRBV28; abundance: .; len: 13; j_gene: TRBJ1-5; CDR3nt: TGTGCCAGCAGTCCGCCGGTTAATCAGCCCCAGCATTTT; CDR3aa: CASSPPVNQPQHF
d_gene: TRBD1; v_gene: TRBV7-2; abundance: .; len: 15; j_gene: TRBJ1-2; CDR3nt: TGTGCCAGCAGCTTAGCCCCCGGGACAGGGTATGGCTACACCTTC; CDR3aa: CASSLAPGTGYGYTF
d_gene: TRBD1; v_gene: TRBV6-5; abundance: .; len: 12; j_gene: TRBJ2-7; CDR3nt: TGTGCCAGTCAAACAGGGGGGTACGAGCAGTACTTC; CDR3aa: CASQTGGYEQYF
d_gene: TRBD2; v_gene: TRBV7-9; abundance: few; len: 16; j_gene: TRBJ2-1; CDR3nt: TGTGCCAGCAGCCATCTAGCGGGAGGGCTTTACAATGAGCAGTTCTTC; CDR3aa: CASSHLAGGLYNEQFF
d_gene: TRBD2; v_gene: TRBV15; abundance: .; len: 17; j_gene: TRBJ2-3; CDR3nt: TGTGCCACCAGCCGCACCGCAGCGGGGGCTAGCACAGATACGCAGTATTTT; CDR3aa: CATSRTAAGASTDTQYF
d_gene: TRBD1; v_gene: TRBV14; abundance: .; len: 17; j_gene: TRBJ2-1; CDR3nt: TGTGCCAGCAGCCTCCCTCCTGGGGACAGGGGGCTGAATGAGCAGTTCTTC; CDR3aa: CASSLPPGDRGLNEQFF
d_gene: .; v_gene: TRBV20-1; abundance: few; len: 14; j_gene: TRBJ2-6; CDR3nt: TGCAGTGCTAGGGACTTCTCTGGGGCCAACGTCCTGACTTTC; CDR3aa: CSARDFSGANVLTF
d_gene: .; v_gene: TRBV4-1; abundance: once; len: 14; j_gene: TRBJ2-7; CDR3nt: TGCGCCAGCAGCCACACGGAACAAGTCTACGAGCAGTACTTC; CDR3aa: CASSHTEQVYEQYF
d_gene: TRBD2; v_gene: TRBV7-7; abundance: .; len: 16; j_gene: TRBJ2-5; CDR3nt: TGTGCCAGCAGCCCAGGACTAGCGGGAGGAAAAGAGACCCAGTACTTC; CDR3aa: CASSPGLAGGKETQYF
d_gene: .; v_gene: TRBV7-2; abundance: .; len: 19; j_gene: TRBJ2-3; CDR3nt: TGTGCCAGCAGCTTAGTCAGCCGGGGGGCGGGAGTGACCACAGATACGCAGTATTTT; CDR3aa: CASSLVSRGAGVTTDTQYF
d_gene: .; v_gene: TRBV5-1; abundance: many; len: 15; j_gene: TRBJ1-1; CDR3nt: TGCGCCAGCAGCTGGGGACCGAGTACGGGAACTGAAGCTTTCTTT; CDR3aa: CASSWGPSTGTEAFF
d_gene: TRBD1; v_gene: TRBV2; abundance: .; len: 14; j_gene: TRBJ2-1; CDR3nt: TGTGCCAGATGGGGACAGAGGAATCCGAATGAGCAGTTCTTC; CDR3aa: CARWGQRNPNEQFF
d_gene: .; v_gene: TRBV3-1; abundance: .; len: 15; j_gene: TRBJ1-2; CDR3nt: TGTGCCAGCAGCCCCAACCAGGGGAACCTCTATGGCTACACCTTC; CDR3aa: CASSPNQGNLYGYTF
d_gene: TRBD1; v_gene: TRBV29-1; abundance: .; len: 13; j_gene: TRBJ1-1; CDR3nt: TGCAGCGTAGGGGGGACAGGGGATACTGAAGCTTTCTTT; CDR3aa: CSVGGTGDTEAFF
d_gene: TRBD2; v_gene: TRBV4-1; abundance: .; len: 15; j_gene: TRBJ2-1; CDR3nt: TGCGCCAGCAGCCAGACTAGCGGGAGACTCAATGAGCAGTTCTTC; CDR3aa: CASSQTSGRLNEQFF
d_gene: TRBD2; v_gene: TRBV27; abundance: .; len: 20; j_gene: TRBJ2-1; CDR3nt: TGTGCCAGCAGTTTATTCGCGGGACTAGCGGGGGGGAGCTCCTACAATGAGCAGTTCTTC; CDR3aa: CASSLFAGLAGGSSYNEQFF
d_gene: TRBD2; v_gene: TRBV6-1; abundance: .; len: 16; j_gene: TRBJ2-7; CDR3nt: TGTGCCAGCAGTGAAGAACTAGCGGCTTTCGGGGGTGAGCAGTACTTC; CDR3aa: CASSEELAAFGGEQYF
d_gene: .; v_gene: TRBV7-2; abundance: .; len: 15; j_gene: TRBJ2-7; CDR3nt: TGTGCCAGCAGCCCAGGAGACCAGAGCTCCTACGAGCAGTACTTC; CDR3aa: CASSPGDQSSYEQYF
d_gene: TRBD2; v_gene: TRBV4-3; abundance: few; len: 18; j_gene: TRBJ2-7; CDR3nt: TGCGCCAGCAGCCAAGCCTACCACGGGGGGGAGGCATCCTACGAGCAGTACTTC; CDR3aa: CASSQAYHGGEASYEQYF
d_gene: TRBD1; v_gene: TRBV6-6; abundance: once; len: 16; j_gene: TRBJ1-5; CDR3nt: TGTGCCAGCAGTTACGCCCCAGGGGGAGCAAATCAGCCCCAGCATTTT; CDR3aa: CASSYAPGGANQPQHF
d_gene: .; v_gene: TRBV28; abundance: .; len: 17; j_gene: TRBJ2-2; CDR3nt: TGTGCCAGCAGTTTAGTCCCCCCCAGCGGGAACACCGGGGAGCTGTTTTTT; CDR3aa: CASSLVPPSGNTGELFF
d_gene: TRBD1; v_gene: TRBV4-1; abundance: .; len: 17; j_gene: TRBJ1-6; CDR3nt: TGCGCCAGCAGCCAAGAAAGGGCGACAGGGAATAATTCACCCCTCCACTTT; CDR3aa: CASSQERATGNNSPLHF
d_gene: .; v_gene: TRBV6-5; abundance: .; len: 15; j_gene: TRBJ1-6; CDR3nt: TGTGCCAGCAGTTATGGGAGCTCCTATAATTCACCCCTCCACTTT; CDR3aa: CASSYGSSYNSPLHF
d_gene: .; v_gene: TRBV7-8; abundance: .; len: 13; j_gene: TRBJ2-4; CDR3nt: TGTGCCAGCAGCCCTCGACAGGTGAACATTCAGTACTTC; CDR3aa: CASSPRQVNIQYF